This T cell receptor beta chain was identified in a study of yellow fever vaccine responses in identical twins. Findings and caveats of the study: Twins reportedly had a vaccine T cell response that seemed partly convergent, partly personalized.

The CDR3 is 10 amino acids. Trimming left V 8 bases short and J 6 bases short, with 7 bases between. Germline V gene lookup returns CDR1 KGHDR and CDR2 SFDVKD. Turning to this clonotype: The antigen is not known.

TCRdb recomputed calls from the RT-PCR reads with MiXCR, one row per CDR3 protein. Among approximately 2,100 distinct CDR3 sequences listed, under 90% were seen once. The specimen was T cells from blood (PBMCs), unsorted or a sorted subset (not recorded which), collected before or after yellow fever vaccination (not recorded which). The clonotype was recovered from a woman aged 18-29 years who received the yellow fever vaccine. The chain joins TRBV24-1 to TRBJ2-7; D remains unclear. DNA of the CDR3: TGTGCCACCAAAATGGGCGAGCAGTACGTC. It codes for CATKMGEQYV.